These 16 T cell receptor beta chains originate from one sample sequenced in a study of T cells in Graves' hyperthyroidism and ophthalmopathy. RNA transcripts served as the template for amplifying TCR beta CDR3 regions. When the TCR CDR3 underwent first-round RT-PCR, the HTBI primer set was used. From the multiplex PCR reads, TCRdb called clonotypes with MiXCR, one entry per CDR3 protein. The data contain under 350,000 distinct CDR3 sequences, roughly 23% of them seen just once; the ten biggest clones take up under 55%. Sequenced input: blood. These receptors originate from a woman in her fifties or sixties with Graves' hyperthyroidism.

This sequence joins TRBV10-3 and TRBJ1-1; the D is unclear. V lost 0 bases to trimming and J lost 8 bases, with 19 bases between them. Per germline, CDR1 ENHRY and CDR2 SYGVKD. This CDR3 spans 16 amino acids. The CDR3 here is CAISESMVQPPSEAFF. The CDR3 nucleotides are TGTGCCATCAGTGAGTCGATGGTCCAGCCGCCTTCGGAAGCTTTCTTT.

This clonotype was found many times. This chain connects TRBV18 to TRBJ2-7; unclear D gene. The V end was cut by 6 bases, the J end by 4 bases, with 10 bases between. Germline V lookup: CDR1 KGHSH, CDR2 LQKENI. CDR3 length equals 12 residues. CDR3 sequence (DNA): TGTGCCAGCTCCCCTAACACATACGAGCAGTACTTC. This encodes CASSPNTYEQYF.

This clonotype was detected a few times. J is TRBJ2-3 and V is TRBV7-9; perhaps D is TRBD1 or TRBD2 (6 bases each). Trimming left V 7 bases short and J 8 bases short, with 19 bases between. Germline CDR1 reads SEHNR; CDR2 reads FQNEAQ (reference sequence). The CDR3 sequence is 14 residues long. The chain's CDR3 is CASIGGQSPLTQYF. The CDR3 coding sequence is TGTGCCAGCATAGGGGGGCAGAGTCCGCTTACGCAGTATTTT.

This clonotype showed up just a few times. The CDR3 bases are TGTGCCAGCAGCCTGGGACTAGCGGGAGTTTTGGCCGGGGAGCTGTTTTTT. It specifies CASSLGLAGVLAGELFF. The V and J genes are TRBV3-1 and TRBJ2-2, with 14 bases that match TRBD2. CDR3 size: 17 residues. V was pared by 4 bases and J by 6 bases, with 7 bases of the junction left unmatched. CDR1 LGHDT and CDR2 YNNKEL come from the germline V gene (reference sequence). Full variable domain (rest looked up from reference TRBV3-1 and TRBJ2-2): DTAVSQTPKYLVTQMGNDKSIKCEQNLGHDTMYWYKQDSKKFLKIMFSYNNKELIINETVPNRFSPKSPDKAHLNLHINSLELGDSAVYFCASSLGLAGVLAGELFFGEGSRLTVL.

This clonotype was recorded a few times. The V call is TRBV19, the J call TRBJ1-2, with TRBD1 matching over 8 bases. V was pared by 7 bases and J by 2 bases, with 6 bases of the junction left unmatched. CDR1 LNHDA and CDR2 SQIVND come from the germline V gene (reference sequence). The CDR3 loop spans 14 amino acids. This CDR3 reads CASNPTGVNYGYTF. The CDR3 DNA is TGTGCCAGTAACCCGACAGGGGTCAACTATGGCTACACCTTC. Using reference TRBV19 and TRBJ1-2 for the parts outside the CDR3, the full variable domain is DGGITQSPKYLFRKEGQNVTLSCEQNLNHDAMYWYRQDPGQGLRLIYYSQIVNDFQKGDIAEGYSVSREKKESFPLTVTSAQKNPTAFYLCASNPTGVNYGYTFGSGTRLTVV.

This clonotype was found many times. CDR3 amino acids: CSATRAGSPAYGYTF. CDR3 DNA: TGCAGTGCCACCCGCGCCGGGAGTCCGGCCTATGGCTACACCTTC. The rearrangement uses TRBV20-1 and TRBJ1-2; D is unclear. The germline V gene encodes CDR1 DFQATT and CDR2 SNEGSKA (reference sequence). V lost 6 bases to trimming and J lost 4 bases, with 21 bases between them. The CDR3 spans 15 residues.

This clonotype was observed many times. The gene calls are TRBV30 and TRBJ2-1; D is ambiguous. CDR3 length: 16 residues. With 5 bases removed from V and 0 bases from J, the gap between germline ends came to 17 bases. The germline gives CDR1 GTSNPN, CDR2 SVGIG (reference sequence). The CDR3: CAWVNDGLSSYNEQFF. The CDR3 nucleotides are TGTGCCTGGGTTAATGACGGGCTTAGCTCCTACAATGAGCAGTTCTTC.

This clonotype was observed many times. The chain links TRBV5-1 to TRBJ1-2; no clear D. The CDR3 has 14 amino acids. Germline values: CDR1 SGHRS, CDR2 YFSETQ. The ends were cut back, 0 bases at V and 2 bases at J, with 8 bases in the middle. DNA for the CDR3: TGCGCCAGCAGCTTGGGAGGAGAAAACTATGGCTACACCTTC. Its translation: CASSLGGENYGYTF.

DNA of the CDR3: TGCAGCGTTGTAGAGGGCCCTTATGGCTACACCTTC. Its protein is CSVVEGPYGYTF. The V call is TRBV29-1, the J call TRBJ1-2; D not resolved. V lost 4 bases, J lost 5 bases, and 11 bases lay in between. The germline V gene encodes CDR1 SQVTM and CDR2 ANQGSEA. CDR3 length: 12 residues.

In this sample, this clonotype turned up many times. The chain uses TRBV24-1 and TRBJ2-7; TRBD1 agrees at 7 bases. There are 13 residues in the CDR3. Trimming cost V 7 bases and J 6 bases; bases outside gene matches: 8. CDR1 is KGHDR, CDR2 SFDVKD, per germline. The CDR3 region is CATRETGSSEQYF. CDR3 DNA sequence: TGTGCCACCAGGGAGACAGGGTCCAGCGAGCAGTACTTC.

This clonotype was picked up many times. This chain links TRBV14 with TRBJ2-3; the D gene is possibly TRBD2 (6 bases). Trimming took off 0 bases at V and 6 bases at J, with 16 bases between the two ends. CDR3 size: 16 residues. Germline V gives CDR1 SGHDN, CDR2 FVKESK. CDR3 bases: TGTGCCAGCAGCCAAGAGACCGGGGGAGTGTACGATACGCAGTATTTT. Residues: CASSQETGGVYDTQYF.

The chain uses TRBV11-2 and TRBJ2-3; D call uncertain. This CDR3 comprises 17 residues. In germline, CDR1 is SGHAT, CDR2 FQNNGV. With 1 base removed from V and 4 bases from J, the gap between germline ends came to 18 bases. The CDR3 reads CASSLGGWGLWSDTQYF. In DNA, the CDR3 is TGTGCCAGCAGCTTAGGTGGATGGGGTCTTTGGTCAGATACGCAGTATTTT.

The table lists this clonotype with a few counts. The chain recombines TRBV6-6 with TRBJ1-1; D gene uncertain. The germline CDR1 and CDR2 sequences are MNHNY and SVGAGI (reference sequence). The CDR3 has 15 amino acids. The V end lost 2 bases, the J end lost 1 base, and 11 bases lay between the germline ends. Here the CDR3 reads CASSYTNSGNTEAFF. The CDR3 DNA follows: TGTGCCAGCAGTTACACGAATAGCGGGAACACTGAAGCTTTCTTT.

As regards this clonotype: This may be a read error, as it is one base from a much larger clone. For the CDR3, the DNA is TGTGCCAGCAAGGGACAGGGACAAGGCAATGAGCAGTTCTTC. The encoded protein is CASKGQGQGNEQFF. V is TRBV12-3 or TRBV12-4 and J is TRBJ2-1, with 9 bases fitting TRBD1. V lost 7 bases and J lost 6; bases outside the gene matches: 7. The CDR3 has 14 residues.

In its sample, this clonotype was seen many times. The J gene is TRBJ2-1, the V gene TRBV7-9; 11 nucleotides agree with TRBD2. This CDR3 comprises 16 residues. V dropped 5 bases and J dropped 4; count of bases not matched to a gene: 7. CDR1 is SEHNR and CDR2 is FQNEAQ in the germline V gene (reference sequence). The CDR3 region has the DNA TGTGCCAGCAGCGGCGCTAGCGGGAGGTCTTACAATGAGCAGTTCTTC. Translating it yields CASSGASGRSYNEQFF.

The sample holds many counts of this clonotype. The chain joins TRBV30 to TRBJ1-2; no reliable D call. There are 12 residues in the CDR3. V was clipped by 3 bases and J by 5 bases, with 10 bases between them. Germline V gives CDR1 GTSNPN, CDR2 SVGIG (reference sequence). CDR3 DNA sequence: TGTGCCTGGAGCGAGGGAGGGTATGGCTACACCTTC. It is translated as CAWSEGGYGYTF.